A few counts support the clone carrying this T cell receptor (beta chain). This entry belongs to a study of blood T cell repertoires in COVID-19. Study-level background: Sources were T cells, B-cell-depleted T cells, or PBMCs; the material itself was cDNA or gDNA.

Under the authors' procedure: Amplification of reference gene primers was used by the study to estimate nucleated cell counts. Assay: immunoSEQ multiplex PCR; the TCRdb copy retains only in-frame clones and omits some. The DNA was the basis for D and trimming; V, J and clone size are from that table. This sample has 150,000 to 200,000 clones, with roughly 80% found just once. Trimming pared 2 bases from V and 8 bases from J, leaving 15 bases between. The CDR3 loop spans 14 amino acids. The germline V gene encodes CDR1 LNHDA and CDR2 SQIVND (reference sequence). The receptor comes from a man in his 60s with active or convalescent COVID-19. The sequenced sample was peripheral blood. The chain carries TRBV19 and TRBJ1-1; a weak D match, TRBD1 (5 bases). This chain's CDR3 is CASSIHVNRPEAFF. In DNA, the CDR3 is TGTGCCAGTAGTATACATGTTAACAGGCCGGAAGCTTTCTTT. Based on the CDR3 plus reference TRBV19 and TRBJ1-1, the full variable domain is DGGITQSPKYLFRKEGQNVTLSCEQNLNHDAMYWYRQDPGQGLRLIYYSQIVNDFQKGDIAEGYSVSREKKESFPLTVTSAQKNPTAFYLCASSIHVNRPEAFFGQGTRLTVV.